The entry below describes one T cell receptor beta chain. Its antigen is still unknown. Germline CDR1 and CDR2: MNHEY and SMNVEV (reference sequence). This CDR3 spans 17 amino acids. Trimming shortened V by 5 bases and J by 7 bases, and 21 bases separated the two germline ends. The data were taken from a study of radiation and T cells in renal cell carcinoma. Study information: Nephrectomy followed 15 Gy stereotactic body radiation by 4 weeks. Study findings and constraints: From baseline, blood top tumor clonotypes peaked at 2 weeks post-radiation. Without pretreatment biopsies, baseline tumor clonotype presence was undetermined.

Sequenced by immunoSEQ multiplex PCR; TCRdb stores in-frame clones only, minus some. The sample carries about 49,000 clones, about 83% recorded once. Regarding time point: baseline pretreatment blood. The treatment is: 15 Gy SBRT to primary tumor, nephrectomy 4 weeks later. This rearrangement joins TRBV27 to TRBJ1-6; the D gene is possibly TRBD1 (6 bases). The sequence was collected from a woman between 65 and 79 years old with renal cell carcinoma. Source: blood, taken from a patient whose treatment included radiotherapy and nephrectomy. The CDR3 loop reads CASSPLLTSGANSPLHF. The CDR3, as DNA: TGTGCCAGCAGTCCTCTCCTCACCTCGGGGGCCAATTCACCCCTCCACTTT.